This entry lists 20 T cell receptor beta chains sequenced from one sample in a study of cytomegalovirus exposure and HLA in healthy donors. In the PCR, 60 Vbeta and 13 Jbeta primers were used. Sequencing used immunoSEQ multiplex PCR; TCRdb keeps in-frame clones, though not all of them. This sample's table has over 100,000 clones. Input material: PBMCs. The source of these receptors is a woman aged 40 to 55 in good health and CMV-seropositive.

The rearrangement joins TRBV28 to TRBJ1-4, with TRBD1 identical over 7 bases. J lost 5 bases, V lost 10 bases, and 10 bases had no gene match. Germline-derived CDR1 and CDR2 are MDHEN and SYDVKM. The CDR3 is made up of 14 amino acids. The chain's CDR3 is CATLYRGRNEKLFF. The DNA for the CDR3 is TGTGCCACCCTTTACAGGGGCCGGAATGAAAAACTGTTTTTT.

The chain combines TRBV2 with TRBJ1-2; TRBD1 aligns across 12 bases. The CDR3 covers 15 residues. V was clipped by 4 bases and J by 4 bases; unmatched bases: 4. The germline CDR1 and CDR2 sequences are SNHLY and FYNNEI. CDR3 DNA: TGTGCCAGCAGTGCGGGACAGGGGGCTATCTATGGCTACACCTTC. The encoded protein is CASSAGQGAIYGYTF.

V and J are TRBV5-4 and TRBJ2-7; D is possibly TRBD2 (6 bases). Germline V gene lookup returns CDR1 SGHNT and CDR2 YYREEE (reference sequence). The CDR3 has 14 residues. The V and J ends lost 3 bases and 3 bases respectively, with 13 bases between them. CDR3 coding DNA: TGTGCCAGCAGCTCAAAGGGCGGGGACTACGAGCAGTACTTC. It codes for CASSSKGGDYEQYF.

V usage is TRBV18 and J usage is TRBJ2-7; TRBD2 matches at 12 bases. Germline V gives CDR1 KGHSH, CDR2 LQKENI. The CDR3 runs to 14 residues. Unmatched junction bases numbered 3, after V lost 3 bases and J lost 6 bases. CDR3 sequence (DNA): TGTGCCAGCTCACCGACTAGCGGGAGTAGCGAGCAGTACTTC. This encodes CASSPTSGSSEQYF.

The rearrangement joins TRBV5-6 to TRBJ2-2; a weak D match, TRBD1 (7 bases). V gave up 5 bases and J gave up 4 bases, with 12 bases separating them. The CDR3 is 14 amino acids. The germline V gene has CDR1 SGHDT and CDR2 YYEEEE. The CDR3 DNA reads TGTGCCAGCAGGGAGGGACAGCCCACCGGGGAGCTGTTTTTT. The encoded protein is CASREGQPTGELFF.

The chain combines TRBV5-6 with TRBJ1-1; D remains unclear. The CDR3 is made up of 15 amino acids. The V gene's germline CDR1 is SGHDT and CDR2 YYEEEE. V was pared by 1 base and J by 0 bases, with 10 bases between. CDR3 region: CASSLYADLNTEAFF. As DNA, the CDR3 is TGTGCCAGCAGCTTGTATGCAGATCTGAACACTGAAGCTTTCTTT. The full variable domain, rest sourced from reference TRBV5-6 and TRBJ1-1, is DAGVTQSPTHLIKTRGQQVTLRCSPKSGHDTVSWYQQALGQGPQFIFQYYEEEERQRGNFPDRFSGHQFPNYSSELNVNALLLGDSALYLCASSLYADLNTEAFFGQGTRLTVV.

The rearrangement joins TRBV19 to TRBJ2-6; D is possibly TRBD2 (5 bases). The CDR3 has 18 amino acids. Trimming cost V 5 bases and J 0 bases, with 17 bases left between them. Germline CDR1 reads LNHDA; CDR2 reads SQIVND (reference sequence). The CDR3: CASSPRDSHSSGANVLTF. In DNA, the CDR3 is TGTGCCAGTAGTCCCCGGGATAGTCACTCCTCTGGGGCCAACGTCCTGACTTTC.

This chain uses TRBV2 with TRBJ2-7, with D possibly matching TRBD1 (6 bases). The CDR3 is 15 residues long. Germline V CDR1 and CDR2: SNHLY, FYNNEI. Deletions cut 3 bases from V and 0 bases from J, with 12 bases between. Written as DNA, the CDR3 is TGTGCCAGCAGTGAGAGGGGGACGAACTCCTACGAGCAGTACTTC. Encoded protein: CASSERGTNSYEQYF.

This chain links TRBV11-2 with TRBJ2-3; D might be TRBD1 (6 bases). V was clipped by 0 bases and J by 3 bases, with 16 bases between them. The CDR3 sequence is 17 residues long. Germline-derived CDR1 and CDR2 are SGHAT and FQNNGV. The CDR3 DNA reads as TGTGCCAGCAGCTTAGACCTACCCAGGGGTGGTACAGATACGCAGTATTTT. It codes for CASSLDLPRGGTDTQYF.

The gene calls are TRBV4-3 and TRBJ2-1; 9 bases fit TRBD2. Germline assignment: CDR1 LGHNA and CDR2 YSLEER. V trimming: 1 base; J trimming: 4 bases; junction bases outside the gene matches: 14. The CDR3 covers 19 residues. The CDR3, as DNA: TGCGCCAGCAGCCAAGGGCTATTTGGAGCGGGAGGAGCGTACAATGAGCAGTTCTTC. Its translation: CASSQGLFGAGGAYNEQFF.

The chain has TRBV5-1 and TRBJ2-7; D is perhaps TRBD2 (7 bases). The CDR3 spans 14 residues. Germline lookup yields CDR1 SGHRS and CDR2 YFSETQ. V dropped 1 base and J dropped 6 bases, with 14 bases sitting between them. This CDR3 is CASSLTGGESEQYF. CDR3 coding DNA: TGCGCCAGCAGCTTGACGGGGGGCGAGAGCGAGCAGTACTTC. Combining the CDR3 with reference TRBV5-1 and TRBJ2-7 gives the whole variable domain KAGVTQTPRYLIKTRGQQVTLSCSPISGHRSVSWYQQTPGQGLQFLFEYFSETQRNKGNFPGRFSGRQFSNSRSEMNVSTLELGDSALYLCASSLTGGESEQYFGPGTRLTVT.

The chain recombines TRBV7-2 with TRBJ1-1, with D tentatively TRBD1 (6 bases). The germline V and J ends were trimmed by 6 bases and 6 bases, with 17 bases remaining between them. Germline CDR1 is SGHTA and CDR2 is FQGNSA. This CDR3 has 14 amino acids. The CDR3 here is CASRHLGQRAEAFF. The CDR3 bases are TGTGCCAGCAGACACCTCGGACAGCGAGCTGAAGCTTTCTTT. Looking up the rest from reference TRBV7-2 and TRBJ1-1 gives the full variable domain: GAGVSQSPSNKVTEKGKDVELRCDPISGHTALYWYRQSLGQGLEFLIYFQGNSAPDKSGLPSDRFSAERTGGSVSTLTIQRTQQEDSAVYLCASRHLGQRAEAFFGQGTRLTVV.

V is TRBV11-3 and J is TRBJ2-2, with 7 bases matching TRBD2. V lost 1 base, J lost 3 bases, and 5 bases stayed unmatched. The V gene's germline CDR1 is SGHNT and CDR2 YENEEA. This CDR3 has 16 amino acids. The CDR3 protein is CASSLVAGDYTGELFF. The CDR3 DNA reads as TGTGCCAGCAGCTTAGTCGCGGGAGATTACACCGGGGAGCTGTTTTTT.

The chain employs TRBV28 and TRBJ2-7, with D possibly matching TRBD2 (6 bases). The CDR3 spans 15 residues. The V end lost 3 bases, the J end lost 3 bases, and 15 bases lay between the germline ends. Germline-derived CDR1 and CDR2 are MDHEN and SYDVKM. The CDR3 here is CASSFQYRELYEQYF. CDR3 DNA sequence: TGTGCCAGCAGTTTCCAATATCGGGAGCTCTACGAGCAGTACTTC.

The CDR3, as DNA: TGTGCCAGCAGTTACTCGGGTAGCGGGAGGCGCGAGCAGTACTTC. Translated: CASSYSGSGRREQYF. V is TRBV6-5 and J is TRBJ2-7, with TRBD2 matching 10 bases. In germline, CDR1 is MNHEY, CDR2 SVGAGI. Trimming at V came to 0 bases and at J to 6 bases, leaving 5 bases not matched to a gene. The CDR3 has 15 amino acids.

The rearrangement uses TRBV7-2 and TRBJ2-3; D possibly corresponds to TRBD2 (6 bases). The ends were cut back, 4 bases at V and 6 bases at J, with 14 bases in the middle. CDR1 SGHTA and CDR2 FQGNSA come from the germline V gene. CDR3 length: 14 amino acids. The CDR3 is CASSSGLEGDTQYF. Written as DNA, the CDR3 is TGTGCCAGCAGCTCGGGACTGGAAGGGGATACGCAGTATTTT.

The V gene is TRBV5-1, the J gene TRBJ1-1; D is perhaps TRBD1 (6 bases). V was trimmed by 0 bases and J by 1 base, leaving 13 bases between them. CDR3 length: 16 amino acids. Looked up from germline, CDR1 is SGHRS and CDR2 is YFSETQ. CDR3 region: CASSLDGGRTNTEAFF. For the CDR3, the DNA is TGCGCCAGCAGCTTGGACGGGGGGCGCACGAACACTGAAGCTTTCTTT.

The V gene is TRBV11-2, the J gene TRBJ1-2; perhaps TRBD1 as D (5 bases). With 5 bases removed from V and 4 bases from J, the gap between germline ends came to 8 bases. Germline V gene sequence: CDR1 SGHAT, CDR2 FQNNGV. This CDR3 has 12 residues. In nucleotides, the CDR3 is TGTGCCAGCAGCCCGGGACTCTATGGCTACACCTTC. It specifies CASSPGLYGYTF.

The rearrangement joins TRBV19 to TRBJ2-5; D perhaps matches TRBD2 (6 bases). The J call is doubtful: the DNA matches TRBJ2-7 better. CDR1 and CDR2 from the germline V gene are LNHDA and SQIVND (reference sequence). The CDR3 is made up of 15 amino acids. CDR3 region: CASSIGGALSYEQYF. CDR3 nucleotides: TGTGCCAGTAGTATTGGCGGGGCCTTATCCTACGAGCAGTACTTC.

A note on this clone: This sample also contains other DNA sequences that code for the same CDR3. J is TRBJ2-5 and V is TRBV9; 11 bases align to TRBD2. V shed 3 bases, J shed 2 bases, and the junction held 6 bases outside the gene matches. Per germline, CDR1 SGDLS and CDR2 YYNGEE. CDR3 length: 16 amino acids. The CDR3 DNA follows: TGTGCCAGCAGCGCCCACGGGACTAGCGGACAAGAGACCCAGTACTTC. This encodes CASSAHGTSGQETQYF.